Following are 5 T cell receptor beta chains from one sample sequenced in a study of T cells in Graves' hyperthyroidism and ophthalmopathy. What was amplified from RNA transcripts were TCR beta CDR3 regions. With the HTBI primer set, the TCR CDR3 went through a first round of RT-PCR. TCRdb reprocessed the multiplex PCR reads with MiXCR, giving one entry per CDR3 protein. The data show 380,000 or so distinct CDR3 sequences, with 19% seen just once and roughly 3.5% held by the top ten. Sequencing used blood. Every receptor here comes from a woman younger than 30 with Graves' hyperthyroidism.

This clonotype was picked up many times. J is TRBJ2-2 and V is TRBV4-2, with D possibly called TRBD1 or TRBD2 (6 bases each). CDR3 length equals 18 residues. CDR1 is LGHNA and CDR2 is YNFKEQ in the germline V gene. The V end lost 0 bases, the J end lost 1 base, and 15 bases lay between the germline ends. DNA for the CDR3: TGTGCCAGCAGCCAAGACCCCGGGGGCGGGTGGAACACCGGGGAGCTGTTTTTT. It specifies CASSQDPGGGWNTGELFF.

This clonotype was detected many times. The chain couples TRBV11-2 to TRBJ2-5, with TRBD2 matching 8 bases. CDR3 length equals 15 residues. Germline V lookup: CDR1 SGHAT, CDR2 FQNNGV. With V trimmed by 5 bases and J by 1 base, 6 bases remained unmatched. The CDR3 reads CASSDLRGVQETQYF. The DNA for the CDR3 is TGTGCCAGCAGCGACCTGCGGGGGGTCCAAGAGACCCAGTACTTC.

The CDR3 reads CASNIRRNTGELFF. As DNA, the CDR3 is TGTGCCAGCAACATCCGTAGGAACACCGGGGAGCTGTTTTTT. The chain recombines TRBV27 with TRBJ2-2; D uncertain. Germline CDR1 is MNHEY and CDR2 is SMNVEV (reference sequence). This CDR3 is built from 14 residues. The V end was cut by 7 bases, the J end by 1 base, with 10 bases between.

This clonotype occurred many times. CDR3 DNA: TGTGCCAGCAGTTTATCGGCATCGGGCTATGGCTACACCTTC. It translates to CASSLSASGYGYTF. The V call is TRBV27, the J call TRBJ1-2; D call uncertain. The CDR3 is 14 amino acids. CDR1 MNHEY and CDR2 SMNVEV come from the germline V gene (reference sequence). V gave up 0 bases and J gave up 4 bases, with 9 bases separating them.

There are many counts of this clonotype. This chain connects TRBV28 to TRBJ2-2; the D call may be TRBD1 or TRBD2 (5 bases each). Germline values: CDR1 MDHEN, CDR2 SYDVKM. Deletions cut 6 bases from V and 9 bases from J, with 17 bases between. The CDR3 is 14 amino acids. The CDR3 DNA follows: TGTGCCAGCAGCCCGGGGACCACGGGCCGGGAGCTGTTTTTT. It codes for CASSPGTTGRELFF.